One sample yielded the 14 T cell receptor beta chains listed below, sequenced in a study of shared clonotypes between healthy human individuals. TCRdb's copy holds only in-frame clones and misses some; the assay was immunoSEQ multiplex PCR. The data contain about 710,000 clones, about 80% of them singletons. The specimen sequenced was memory CD4+ T cells sorted from blood. This sample's subset: CD45RA-negative fraction. All receptors derive from a woman between 25 and 40 years old in good health.

The rearrangement links TRBV7-9 to TRBJ2-3; 10 nucleotides agree with TRBD2. The CDR3 is 16 residues long. V was clipped by 2 bases and J by 2 bases; unmatched bases: 4. CDR1 and CDR2 from the germline V gene are SEHNR and FQNEAQ (reference sequence). The CDR3 nucleotides read TGTGCCAGCAGCTTAAGCGGGAGGGGTTTCACAGATACGCAGTATTTT. Amino acid sequence: CASSLSGRGFTDTQYF.

This clone has a handful of counts. The rearrangement uses TRBV4-1 and TRBJ1-1, with D unresolved. V lost 0 bases and J 1 base, leaving 12 bases between the germline ends. This CDR3 is 16 amino acids long. Germline V CDR1 and CDR2: MGHRA, YSYEKL. CDR3 amino acids: CASSQDFSGTNTEAFF. The DNA of the CDR3 is TGCGCCAGCAGCCAAGATTTTAGCGGTACGAACACTGAAGCTTTCTTT.

The rearrangement uses TRBV5-8 and TRBJ2-3; no clear D gene. CDR3 length equals 11 residues. Trimming left V 2 bases short and J 8 bases short, with 6 bases between. Germline CDR1 SGHTS, CDR2 YDEGEE. CDR3 coding DNA: TGTGCCAGCAGCTTTAGCCGTACGCAGTATTTT. It encodes CASSFSRTQYF.

This rearrangement joins TRBV2 to TRBJ2-5, with D perhaps matching TRBD1 (6 bases). In germline, CDR1 is SNHLY, CDR2 FYNNEI. The CDR3 consists of 14 residues. The germline V and J ends were trimmed by 6 bases and 3 bases, with 14 bases remaining between them. CDR3 sequence (DNA): TGTGCCAGCAGCTCCAATACAGGGAAAGAGACCCAGTACTTC. It codes for CASSSNTGKETQYF. The full variable domain, its missing parts supplied by reference TRBV2 and TRBJ2-5, is EPEVTQTPSHQVTQMGQEVILRCVPISNHLYFYWYRQILGQKVEFLVSFYNNEISEKSEIFDDQFSVERPDGSNFTLKIRSTKLEDSAMYFCASSSNTGKETQYFGPGTRLLVL.

The CDR3 spells CASSDPSEAQPQHF. For the CDR3, the DNA is TGTGCCAGCAGTGACCCCTCGGAAGCTCAGCCCCAGCATTTT. This chain connects TRBV25-1 to TRBJ1-5, with D uncertain. Deletions cut 3 bases from V and 6 bases from J, with 12 bases between. The CDR3 totals 14 residues. Germline CDR1 and CDR2: MGHDK and SYGVNS.

The J gene is TRBJ1-5, the V gene TRBV7-9; possible D gene TRBD1, 6 bases. Germline CDR1 reads SEHNR; CDR2 reads FQNEAQ (reference sequence). The CDR3 sequence is 15 residues long. V was pared by 5 bases and J by 7 bases, with 18 bases between. In DNA, the CDR3 is TGTGCCAGCAGCCCCGGGACCCAGGGGTTACAGCCCCAGCATTTT. It encodes CASSPGTQGLQPQHF.

The table lists this clone with a count of one. The J gene is TRBJ2-1, the V gene TRBV5-1; possible D gene TRBD2, 6 bases. The germline V gene encodes CDR1 SGHRS and CDR2 YFSETQ. The CDR3 covers 16 residues. Trimming removed 4 bases at V and 3 bases at J, with 17 bases between. CDR3 sequence: CASSPMSAGHYNEQFF. The CDR3 coding sequence is TGCGCCAGCAGCCCTATGTCAGCGGGCCACTACAATGAGCAGTTCTTC.

This clone was seen only a few times. CDR3 amino acids: CASSPGTDYNEQFF. CDR3 in DNA: TGCGCCAGCAGTCCCGGGACAGATTACAATGAGCAGTTCTTC. This chain uses TRBV10-1 with TRBJ2-1, with TRBD1 identical over 7 bases. The CDR3 spans 14 residues. The J segment lost 4 bases and the V segment lost 5 bases, leaving 5 bases of the junction unmatched. Germline CDR1 and CDR2: WNHNN and SYGVQD (reference sequence).

The chain is built from TRBV5-1 and TRBJ2-3, with 10 bases aligning to TRBD1. The CDR3 loop spans 15 amino acids. Trimming at V came to 4 bases and at J to 3 bases, leaving 5 bases not matched to a gene. The V gene's germline CDR1 is SGHRS and CDR2 YFSETQ. As DNA, the CDR3 is TGCGCCAGCAGCAGGGACAGGGGATTAACAGATACGCAGTATTTT. Its translation: CASSRDRGLTDTQYF.

The V and J genes are TRBV19 and TRBJ2-2; D perhaps matches TRBD1 (6 bases). This CDR3 is 13 amino acids long. With 8 bases removed from V and 6 bases from J, the gap between germline ends came to 13 bases. CDR1 LNHDA and CDR2 SQIVND come from the germline V gene (reference sequence). CDR3 protein: CASARQVAGELFF. The CDR3 bases are TGTGCCAGTGCCCGACAGGTGGCCGGGGAGCTGTTTTTT.

CDR3 in amino acids: CASSRAGASYEQYF. CDR3 DNA sequence: TGTGCCAGCAGTCGAGCGGGAGCCTCCTACGAGCAGTACTTC. This chain joins TRBV27 and TRBJ2-7; TRBD2 matches at 8 bases. Unmatched junction bases numbered 3, after V lost 5 bases and J lost 0 bases. The V gene's germline CDR1 is MNHEY and CDR2 SMNVEV (reference sequence). The CDR3 contains 14 residues.

This CDR3 reads CASSLRGIVNEQFF. Written as DNA, the CDR3 is TGTGCCAGCAGCTTGCGCGGGATTGTTAATGAGCAGTTCTTC. The chain is built from TRBV5-4 and TRBJ2-1, with a tentative D call TRBD2 (6 bases). CDR1 and CDR2 from the germline V gene are SGHNT and YYREEE (reference sequence). V dropped 1 base and J dropped 7 bases, with 12 bases sitting between them. The CDR3 is made up of 14 amino acids.

J is TRBJ2-7 and V is TRBV28; TRBD1 matches at 8 bases. After removal of 6 bases from V and 0 bases from J, the junction contained 10 bases not matched to a gene. The CDR3 length is 16 residues. Germline CDR1 is MDHEN and CDR2 is SYDVKM. The CDR3 reads CASSLHRTGSSYEQYF. The CDR3 region has the DNA TGTGCCAGCAGCCTTCACAGGACAGGGAGCTCCTACGAGCAGTACTTC. Combining the CDR3 with reference TRBV28 and TRBJ2-7 gives the whole variable domain DVKVTQSSRYLVKRTGEKVFLECVQDMDHENMFWYRQDPGLGLRLIYFSYDVKMKEKGDIPEGYSVSREKKERFSLILESASTNQTSMYLCASSLHRTGSSYEQYFGPGTRLTVT.

In this sample, this clone turned up once. J is TRBJ1-5 and V is TRBV4-1; unclear D gene. The CDR3 runs to 16 residues. Per germline, CDR1 MGHRA and CDR2 YSYEKL. Trimming stripped 2 bases from V and 7 bases from J, with 18 bases between. The CDR3 DNA is TGCGCCAGCAGCCAAACCAGTTTATACGCCGGGCAGCCCCAGCATTTT. This encodes CASSQTSLYAGQPQHF.